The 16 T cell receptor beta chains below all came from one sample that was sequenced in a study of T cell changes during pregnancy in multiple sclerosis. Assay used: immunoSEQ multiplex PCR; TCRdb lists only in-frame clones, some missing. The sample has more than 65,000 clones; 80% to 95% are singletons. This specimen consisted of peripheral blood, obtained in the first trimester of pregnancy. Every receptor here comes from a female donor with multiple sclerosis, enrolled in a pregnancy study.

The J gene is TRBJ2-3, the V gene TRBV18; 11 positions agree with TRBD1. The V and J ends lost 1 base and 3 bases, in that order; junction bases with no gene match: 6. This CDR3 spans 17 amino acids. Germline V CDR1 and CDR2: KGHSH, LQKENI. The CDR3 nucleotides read TGTGCCAGCTCACCACGGGTTGGACAGGGGGCAACAGATACGCAGTATTTT. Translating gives CASSPRVGQGATDTQYF.

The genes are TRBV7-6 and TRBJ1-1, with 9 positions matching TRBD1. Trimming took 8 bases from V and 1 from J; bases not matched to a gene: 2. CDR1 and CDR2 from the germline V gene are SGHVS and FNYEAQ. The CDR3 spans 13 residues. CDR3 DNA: TGTGCCAGCGTGGGACAGGGGAACACTGAAGCTTTCTTT. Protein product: CASVGQGNTEAFF.

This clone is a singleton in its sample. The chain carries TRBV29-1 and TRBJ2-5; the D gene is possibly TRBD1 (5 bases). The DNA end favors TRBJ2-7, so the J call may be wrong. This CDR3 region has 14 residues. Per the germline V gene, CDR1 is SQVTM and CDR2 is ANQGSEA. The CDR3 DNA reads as TGCAGCGTTGACCAGGGTGAATCTTCCTACGAGCAGTACTTC. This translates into CSVDQGESSYEQYF.

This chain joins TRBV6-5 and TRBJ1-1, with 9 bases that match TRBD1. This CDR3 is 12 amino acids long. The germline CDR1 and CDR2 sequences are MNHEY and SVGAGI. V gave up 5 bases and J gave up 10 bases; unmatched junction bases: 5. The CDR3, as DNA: TGTGCCAGCAGTCCCGGGACAGGGCGAGCTTTCTTT. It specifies CASSPGTGRAFF.

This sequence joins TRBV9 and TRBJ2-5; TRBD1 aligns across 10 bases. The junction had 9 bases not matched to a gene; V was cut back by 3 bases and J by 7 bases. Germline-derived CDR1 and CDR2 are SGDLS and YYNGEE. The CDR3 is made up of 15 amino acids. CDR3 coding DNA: TGTGCCAGCAGCGCCGGGACAGGGGAGGGTCGGACCCAGTACTTC. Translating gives CASSAGTGEGRTQYF.

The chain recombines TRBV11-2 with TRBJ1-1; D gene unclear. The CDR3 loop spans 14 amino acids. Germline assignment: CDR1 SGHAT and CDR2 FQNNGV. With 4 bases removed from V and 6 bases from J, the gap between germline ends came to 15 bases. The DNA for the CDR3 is TGTGCCAGCAGCTGGGGAGAGCTTGGCGCTGAAGCTTTCTTT. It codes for CASSWGELGAEAFF. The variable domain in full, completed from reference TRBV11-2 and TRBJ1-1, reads EAGVAQSPRYKIIEKRQSVAFWCNPISGHATLYWYQQILGQGPKLLIQFQNNGVVDDSQLPKDRFSAERLKGVDSTLKIQPAKLEDSAVYLCASSWGELGAEAFFGQGTRLTVV.

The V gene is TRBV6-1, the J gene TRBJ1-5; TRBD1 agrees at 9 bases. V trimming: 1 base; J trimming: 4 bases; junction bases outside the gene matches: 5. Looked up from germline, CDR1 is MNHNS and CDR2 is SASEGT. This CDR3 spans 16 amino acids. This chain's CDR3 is CASSEDRGRRNQPQHF. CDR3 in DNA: TGTGCCAGCAGTGAAGACAGGGGGCGGAGGAATCAGCCCCAGCATTTT.

This chain's CDR3 is CASSAAGTGGNYGYTF. The CDR3 DNA follows: TGTGCCAGCAGCGCCGCCGGGACAGGGGGAAACTATGGCTACACCTTC. The chain links TRBV9 to TRBJ1-2; 11 nucleotides line up with TRBD1. Germline CDR1 reads SGDLS; CDR2 reads YYNGEE. This CDR3 contains 16 residues. Trimming cost V 3 bases and J 2 bases; bases outside gene matches: 6.

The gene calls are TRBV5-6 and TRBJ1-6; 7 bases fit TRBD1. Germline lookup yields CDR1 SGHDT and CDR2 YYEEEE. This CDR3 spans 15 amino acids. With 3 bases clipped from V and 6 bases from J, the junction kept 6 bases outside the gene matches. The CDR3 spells CASSYRGQPNSPLHF. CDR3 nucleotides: TGTGCCAGCAGCTACCGGGGACAGCCTAATTCACCCCTCCACTTT.

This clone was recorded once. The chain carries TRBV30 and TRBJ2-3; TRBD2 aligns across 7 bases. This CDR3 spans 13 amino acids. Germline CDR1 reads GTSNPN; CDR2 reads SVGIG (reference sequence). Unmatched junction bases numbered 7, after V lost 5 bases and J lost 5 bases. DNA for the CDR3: TGTGCCTGGGAGCGGGGAAGGAAAGATACGCAGTATTTT. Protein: CAWERGRKDTQYF.

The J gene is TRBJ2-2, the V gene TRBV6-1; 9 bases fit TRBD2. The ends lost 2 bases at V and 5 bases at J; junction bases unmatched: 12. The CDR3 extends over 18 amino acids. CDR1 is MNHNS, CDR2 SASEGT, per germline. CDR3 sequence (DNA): TGTGCCAGCAGTGAAAGGTCTAGCGGGACCCCAGTGACCGGGGAGCTGTTTTTT. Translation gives CASSERSSGTPVTGELFF.

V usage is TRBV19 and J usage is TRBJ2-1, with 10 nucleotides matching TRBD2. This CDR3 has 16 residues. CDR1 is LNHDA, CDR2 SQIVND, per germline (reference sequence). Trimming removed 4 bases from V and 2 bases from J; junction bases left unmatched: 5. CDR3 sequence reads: CASSTRTSGPYNEQFF. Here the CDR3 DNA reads TGTGCCAGTAGTACCCGGACTAGCGGTCCCTACAATGAGCAGTTCTTC.

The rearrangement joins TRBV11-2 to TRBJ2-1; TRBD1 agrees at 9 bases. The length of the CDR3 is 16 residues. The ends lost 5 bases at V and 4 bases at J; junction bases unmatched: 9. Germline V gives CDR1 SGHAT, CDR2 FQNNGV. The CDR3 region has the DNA TGTGCCAGCAGCCCCACGGCGACAGGGGGATACAATGAGCAGTTCTTC. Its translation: CASSPTATGGYNEQFF. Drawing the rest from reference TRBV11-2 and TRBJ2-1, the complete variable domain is EAGVAQSPRYKIIEKRQSVAFWCNPISGHATLYWYQQILGQGPKLLIQFQNNGVVDDSQLPKDRFSAERLKGVDSTLKIQPAKLEDSAVYLCASSPTATGGYNEQFFGPGTRLTVL.

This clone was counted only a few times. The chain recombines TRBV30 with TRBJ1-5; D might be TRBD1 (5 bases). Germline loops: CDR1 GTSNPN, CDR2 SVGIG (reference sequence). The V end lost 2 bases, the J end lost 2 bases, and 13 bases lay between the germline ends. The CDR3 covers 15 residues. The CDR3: CAWSPRRGGNQPQHF. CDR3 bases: TGTGCCTGGAGTCCACGAAGGGGTGGCAATCAGCCCCAGCATTTT.

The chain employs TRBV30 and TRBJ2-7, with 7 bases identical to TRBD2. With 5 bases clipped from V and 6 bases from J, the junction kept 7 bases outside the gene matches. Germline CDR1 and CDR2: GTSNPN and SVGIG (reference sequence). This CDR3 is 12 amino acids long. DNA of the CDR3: TGTGCCTGGGGGCGGGGAGGGAGCGAGCAGTACTTC. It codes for CAWGRGGSEQYF.

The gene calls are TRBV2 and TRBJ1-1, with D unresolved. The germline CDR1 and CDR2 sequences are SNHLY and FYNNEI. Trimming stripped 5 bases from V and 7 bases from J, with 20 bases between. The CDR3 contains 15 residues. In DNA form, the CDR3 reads TGTGCCAGCAGTTTTGGGCCAGAAGGCACCAGTGAAGCTTTCTTT. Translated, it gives CASSFGPEGTSEAFF.